One and the same sample provided the 32 T cell receptor beta chains below, sequenced in a study of T cell repertoires in cytomegalovirus infection. In TCRdb, the reads were re-called with MiXCR into one record per CDR3 protein. The data hold approximately 170,000 distinct CDR3 sequences, with over 15% observed a single time. The specimen was CD8+ T cells from PBMCs. These receptors originate from a human donor in good health (CMV status not recorded). Some clones in this sample may be carry-over from other donors' samples.

The V and J genes are TRBV29-1 and TRBJ2-4; possibly TRBD2 for D (5 bases). Trimming cost V 4 bases and J 3 bases, with 13 bases left between them. Per the germline V gene, CDR1 is SQVTM and CDR2 is ANQGSEA. The CDR3 runs to 14 residues. The chain's CDR3 is CSVVAPADKNIQYF. CDR3 nucleotide sequence: TGCAGCGTTGTTGCCCCAGCGGACAAAAACATTCAGTACTTC.

This clonotype has just a few counts. This rearrangement joins TRBV5-1 to TRBJ1-1; no reliable D call. V was clipped by 2 bases and J by 0 bases, with 5 bases between them. The germline V gene has CDR1 SGHRS and CDR2 YFSETQ. This CDR3 is built from 13 residues. DNA of the CDR3: TGCGCCAGCAGCTTACGGTTGAACACTGAAGCTTTCTTT. Residues: CASSLRLNTEAFF.

This clonotype showed up just a few times. The V and J genes are TRBV9 and TRBJ2-1; tentative D call: TRBD1 (6 bases). The germline gives CDR1 SGDLS, CDR2 YYNGEE. The CDR3 runs to 13 residues. The V and J ends lost 4 bases and 6 bases respectively, with 11 bases between them. The CDR3 DNA follows: TGTGCCAGCAGCCGAACAGGGTTCAATGAGCAGTTCTTC. Its protein product is CASSRTGFNEQFF.

The genes are TRBV11-2 and TRBJ2-5; 7 bases are a match to TRBD2. CDR3 length: 16 residues. With 3 bases clipped from V and 3 bases from J, the junction kept 10 bases outside the gene matches. CDR1 is SGHAT, CDR2 FQNNGV, per germline. CDR3 loop: CASSFPRGGGKETQYF. The CDR3 region has the DNA TGTGCCAGCAGCTTCCCCCGCGGGGGAGGGAAAGAGACCCAGTACTTC.

This chain joins TRBV6-5 and TRBJ2-4; D ambiguous. Germline CDR1 and CDR2: MNHEY and SVGAGI. The CDR3 runs 15 residues. V lost 0 bases and J lost 9, with 15 bases in between. The CDR3 nucleotides read TGTGCCAGCAGTTACTCGAAGAAGACCCCCAGCATTCAGTACTTC. Its translation is CASSYSKKTPSIQYF.

This clonotype was detected ten times or more. The genes are TRBV7-2 and TRBJ2-3; tentative D call: TRBD2 (7 bases). With 1 base removed from V and 4 bases from J, the gap between germline ends came to 12 bases. Germline V gene sequence: CDR1 SGHTA, CDR2 FQGNSA. The CDR3 sequence is 15 residues long. The CDR3 DNA reads as TGTGCCAGCAGCTTAGGGGGGCGGGAGTCAGATACGCAGTATTTT. Its translation: CASSLGGRESDTQYF.

The V and J genes are TRBV28 and TRBJ2-3; the match to TRBD1 covers 10 bases. This CDR3 is built from 20 residues. Trimming removed 3 bases from V and 2 bases from J; junction bases left unmatched: 17. The germline V gene encodes CDR1 MDHEN and CDR2 SYDVKM. CDR3 sequence (DNA): TGTGCCAGCAGTTTCTTCATCTCGCGACAGGGGGCTCGAAACACAGATACGCAGTATTTT. This sequence encodes CASSFFISRQGARNTDTQYF.

In this sample, this clonotype turned up many times. The CDR3 reads CASSLASAGVPDTQYF. The DNA for the CDR3 is TGCGCCAGCAGCTTGGCCTCAGCGGGGGTTCCAGATACGCAGTATTTT. V gene TRBV5-1 combines with J gene TRBJ2-3; 8 nucleotides line up with TRBD2. This CDR3 comprises 16 residues. The germline gives CDR1 SGHRS, CDR2 YFSETQ. V shed 0 bases and J 4 bases; nucleotides not matched to a gene: 7. Looking up the rest from reference TRBV5-1 and TRBJ2-3 gives the full variable domain: KAGVTQTPRYLIKTRGQQVTLSCSPISGHRSVSWYQQTPGQGLQFLFEYFSETQRNKGNFPGRFSGRQFSNSRSEMNVSTLELGDSALYLCASSLASAGVPDTQYFGPGTRLTVL.

There are a few counts of this clonotype. The chain joins TRBV6-8 to TRBJ2-5; no clear D. The germline V gene has CDR1 MNHGY and CDR2 SAAAGT. V was shortened by 7 bases and J by 3 bases, with 12 bases between the two germline ends. There are 13 residues in the CDR3. The DNA for the CDR3 is TGTGCCAGCACCCCAGACAATAAAGAGACCCAGTACTTC. Protein: CASTPDNKETQYF.

This sequence joins TRBV28 and TRBJ2-3; TRBD2 matches 7 bases. The CDR3 is 15 amino acids. Germline trimming cut 9 bases from V and 3 bases from J; bases unmatched to any gene: 12. Germline V gene lookup returns CDR1 MDHEN and CDR2 SYDVKM. The CDR3 region is CASQSRRELTDTQYF. CDR3 sequence (DNA): TGTGCCAGTCAGAGTAGGCGGGAGTTGACAGATACGCAGTATTTT.

This clonotype was counted a few times. V gene TRBV20-1 combines with J gene TRBJ2-3; D assignment may be TRBD1 or TRBD2 (5 bases each). Trimming left V 2 bases short and J 4 bases short, with 16 bases between. Germline CDR1 DFQATT, CDR2 SNEGSKA (reference sequence). CDR3 length: 15 amino acids. The CDR3 nucleotides read TGCAGTGCTAGACTTACGGGGCAGGGAGCAGATACGCAGTATTTT. It yields the protein CSARLTGQGADTQYF.

This clonotype was seen many times. The V gene is TRBV7-2, the J gene TRBJ2-1; D gene uncertain. The V gene's germline CDR1 is SGHTA and CDR2 FQGNSA. The CDR3 has 14 amino acids. Trimming took off 5 bases at V and 5 bases at J, with 13 bases between the two ends. CDR3 protein: CASSKIDKHNEQFF. The CDR3 DNA sequence: TGTGCCAGCAGCAAAATCGACAAGCACAATGAGCAGTTCTTC.

This clonotype was counted only a few times. The chain uses TRBV30 and TRBJ2-7; 7 bases agree with TRBD2. The CDR3 runs to 13 residues. CDR1 and CDR2 from the germline V gene are GTSNPN and SVGIG (reference sequence). V trimming: 3 bases; J trimming: 2 bases; junction bases outside the gene matches: 4. CDR3 in DNA: TGTGCCTGGAGGGTCGGACTAGCCTACGAGCAGTACTTC. It is translated as CAWRVGLAYEQYF. The whole variable domain, remainder taken from reference TRBV30 and TRBJ2-7, is SQTIHQWPATLVQPVGSPLSLECTVEGTSNPNLYWYRQAAGRGLQLLFYSVGIGQISSEVPQNLSASRPQDRQFILSSKKLLLSDSGFYLCAWRVGLAYEQYFGPGTRLTVT.

The chain couples TRBV27 to TRBJ2-3, with 7 bases lining up with TRBD2. Germline CDR1 is MNHEY and CDR2 is SMNVEV (reference sequence). This CDR3 region has 13 residues. Trimming cost V 3 bases and J 6 bases; bases outside gene matches: 3. The CDR3 DNA sequence: TGTGCCAGCAGTTTCGGGAGGCGGGATACGCAGTATTTT. This sequence encodes CASSFGRRDTQYF.

The chain carries TRBV5-4 and TRBJ2-1; D is possibly TRBD2 (5 bases). Germline CDR1 is SGHNT and CDR2 is YYREEE (reference sequence). Trimming took 1 base from V and 7 from J, leaving 21 bases between them. This CDR3 is built from 17 residues. This CDR3 is CASSLFPERPLKNEQFF. CDR3 bases: TGTGCCAGCAGCTTGTTCCCGGAGCGGCCCTTGAAGAATGAGCAGTTCTTC.

This chain connects TRBV28 to TRBJ1-5; 9 bases line up with TRBD1. The CDR3 length is 16 residues. The J segment lost 4 bases and the V segment lost 4 bases, leaving 8 bases of the junction unmatched. Germline CDR1 reads MDHEN; CDR2 reads SYDVKM. The CDR3 DNA follows: TGTGCCAGCAGTTCCAGCCGGGACAGGGAAAATCAGCCCCAGCATTTT. It yields the protein CASSSSRDRENQPQHF.

The rearrangement uses TRBV19 and TRBJ2-2; 10 bases line up with TRBD2. The germline gives CDR1 LNHDA, CDR2 SQIVND (reference sequence). This CDR3 has 14 residues. Trimming removed 10 bases from V and 6 bases from J; junction bases left unmatched: 8. CDR3 region: CATRAGTSAGELFF. The DNA for the CDR3 is TGTGCCACCAGGGCCGGGACTAGCGCCGGGGAGCTGTTTTTT.

This rearrangement joins TRBV27 to TRBJ1-5, with TRBD1 matching over 9 bases. Per the germline V gene, CDR1 is MNHEY and CDR2 is SMNVEV (reference sequence). CDR3 length equals 15 residues. J gave up 3 bases and V 5 bases, and 5 bases lay outside the gene matches. CDR3 protein: CASSHGTGNNQPQHF. The CDR3, as DNA: TGTGCCAGCAGTCACGGGACAGGGAACAATCAGCCCCAGCATTTT.

This clonotype was found a few times. The chain employs TRBV29-1 and TRBJ2-1; 7 nucleotides line up with TRBD1. Germline-derived CDR1 and CDR2 are SQVTM and ANQGSEA. After removal of 7 bases from V and 7 bases from J, the junction contained 7 bases not matched to a gene. The CDR3 has 12 residues. Here the CDR3 DNA reads TGCAGCGATCGGACAGGTTCAAATGAGCAGTTCTTC. Its protein is CSDRTGSNEQFF.

This clonotype was detected a few times. The chain has TRBV29-1 and TRBJ1-2, with TRBD1 matching 7 bases. This CDR3 comprises 15 residues. Germline trimming cut 4 bases from V and 4 bases from J; bases unmatched to any gene: 12. The germline V gene encodes CDR1 SQVTM and CDR2 ANQGSEA. The CDR3: CSVASHGQGGYGYTF. The CDR3 bases are TGCAGCGTTGCCTCGCACGGGCAGGGGGGCTATGGCTACACCTTC. Filled out from reference TRBV29-1 and TRBJ1-2, the complete variable domain reads SAVISQKPSRDICQRGTSLTIQCQVDSQVTMMFWYRQQPGQSLTLIATANQGSEATYESGFVIDKFPISRPNLTFSTLTVSNMSPEDSSIYLCSVASHGQGGYGYTFGSGTRLTVV.

The chain employs TRBV12-5 and TRBJ2-2; 8 bases map to TRBD1. V was pared by 3 bases and J by 2 bases, with 11 bases of the junction left unmatched. CDR1 LGHNT and CDR2 FRNRAP come from the germline V gene. The CDR3 length is 18 residues. The CDR3 is CASGLLLTGAINTGELFF. The CDR3 region has the DNA TGTGCTAGTGGTTTACTACTGACAGGGGCCATAAACACCGGGGAGCTGTTTTTT. Full variable domain (rest looked up from reference TRBV12-5 and TRBJ2-2): DARVTQTPRHKVTEMGQEVTMRCQPILGHNTVFWYRQTMMQGLELLAYFRNRAPLDDSGMPKDRFSAEMPDATLATLKIQPSEPRDSAVYFCASGLLLTGAINTGELFFGEGSRLTVL.

The chain is built from TRBV19 and TRBJ2-1, with 9 bases aligning to TRBD1. The CDR3 contains 14 residues. Germline V CDR1 and CDR2: LNHDA, SQIVND (reference sequence). V was pared by 5 bases and J by 4 bases, with 3 bases of the junction left unmatched. In nucleotides, the CDR3 is TGTGCCAGTAGTTTAGGGACAGGGTACAATGAGCAGTTCTTC. This gives the protein CASSLGTGYNEQFF. Full variable domain (rest looked up from reference TRBV19 and TRBJ2-1): DGGITQSPKYLFRKEGQNVTLSCEQNLNHDAMYWYRQDPGQGLRLIYYSQIVNDFQKGDIAEGYSVSREKKESFPLTVTSAQKNPTAFYLCASSLGTGYNEQFFGPGTRLTVL.

The chain joins TRBV6-8 to TRBJ2-3, with D perhaps matching TRBD2 (6 bases). The CDR3 runs 15 residues. Germline V lookup: CDR1 MNHGY, CDR2 SAAAGT. V was cut by 5 bases and J by 5 bases, with 17 bases left in between. CDR3 region: CASSDRERNVDTQYF. The CDR3 nucleotides are TGTGCCAGCAGTGACCGGGAGCGCAACGTAGATACGCAGTATTTT.

The chain carries TRBV9 and TRBJ2-7, with TRBD1 matching 9 bases. Trimming removed 3 bases from V and 4 bases from J; junction bases left unmatched: 11. The CDR3 is 16 residues long. The germline V gene has CDR1 SGDLS and CDR2 YYNGEE. CDR3 nucleotide sequence: TGTGCCAGCAGCGATTCACAGGGGGCCGCGGTGTACGAGCAGTACTTC. Amino acid sequence: CASSDSQGAAVYEQYF.

The chain couples TRBV6-2 or TRBV6-3 to TRBJ2-1; 12 bases fit TRBD1. Trimming cost V 6 bases and J 8 bases; bases outside gene matches: 8. This CDR3 region has 15 residues. Germline assignment: CDR1 MNHEY and CDR2 SVGEGT. CDR3 DNA: TGTGCCAGCAGCCCGGGACAGGGGGCTTTCGATGAGCAGTTCTTC. Protein: CASSPGQGAFDEQFF.

This clonotype has a count of ten or more. This chain joins TRBV7-6 and TRBJ2-1, with D possibly matching TRBD2 (6 bases). The CDR3 covers 17 residues. Germline V gene data show CDR1 as SGHVS and CDR2 as FNYEAQ. V lost 1 base, J lost 7 bases, and 20 bases lay in between. The CDR3: CASSLVLSGVPRNEQFF. CDR3 sequence (DNA): TGTGCCAGCAGCTTAGTCTTGTCGGGAGTGCCTAGGAATGAGCAGTTCTTC.

The chain links TRBV7-8 to TRBJ2-7; TRBD1 agrees at 9 bases. The CDR3 is 16 residues long. V lost 5 bases, J lost 2 bases, and 10 bases stayed unmatched. Germline V lookup: CDR1 SGHVS, CDR2 FQNEAQ. CDR3 in amino acids: CASSTSSGQGPYEQYF. The CDR3 DNA reads as TGTGCCAGCAGCACCTCCTCGGGACAGGGTCCCTACGAGCAGTACTTC.

This clonotype was detected ten times or more. In DNA form, the CDR3 reads TGTGCCAGCAGCTCCGGGACAGGAAATCAGCCCCAGCATTTT. Translation gives CASSSGTGNQPQHF. The V and J genes are TRBV7-2 and TRBJ1-5; 8 nucleotides match TRBD1. The CDR3 covers 14 residues. The V segment lost 4 bases and the J segment 4 bases; nucleotides outside the gene matches: 3. The germline CDR1 and CDR2 sequences are SGHTA and FQGNSA.

This clonotype was counted a single time. The CDR3 reads CASSLVVGSQPQHF. The CDR3 DNA sequence: TGTGCCAGCAGCTTAGTTGTCGGGAGTCAGCCCCAGCATTTT. The J gene is TRBJ1-5, the V gene TRBV7-6; D is ambiguous. The V and J ends lost 1 base and 6 bases respectively, with 10 bases between them. CDR1 SGHVS and CDR2 FNYEAQ come from the germline V gene. The CDR3 length is 14 residues.

The chain links TRBV29-1 to TRBJ2-3, with TRBD2 identical over 9 bases. Germline lookup yields CDR1 SQVTM and CDR2 ANQGSEA. The CDR3 length is 16 residues. V trimming: 2 bases; J trimming: 0 bases; junction bases outside the gene matches: 6. CDR3 DNA sequence: TGCAGCGTTGAACCCGCTAGCGGGATCAGCACAGATACGCAGTATTTT. Protein: CSVEPASGISTDTQYF.

V gene TRBV6-2 or TRBV6-3 combines with J gene TRBJ1-1, with D maybe TRBD1 (6 bases). V was shortened by 5 bases and J by 8 bases, with 9 bases between the two germline ends. The length of the CDR3 is 11 residues. CDR1 is MNHEY and CDR2 is SVGEGT in the germline V gene. CDR3 sequence reads: CASSTGLEAFF. CDR3 bases: TGTGCCAGCAGTACAGGGTTGGAAGCTTTCTTT.

To note about this clonotype: Given the absence of the conserved phenylalanine or tryptophan at the CDR3 end, a read error is likely. The rearrangement joins TRBV4-3 to TRBJ1-2, with D possibly matching TRBD1 (5 bases). Trimming removed 0 bases at V and 4 bases at J, with 15 bases between. CDR1 and CDR2 from the germline V gene are LGHNA and YSLEER. The length of the CDR3 is 16 residues. DNA of the CDR3: TGCGCCAGCAGCCAAGACCTTGGGGCGACCCCCTATGGCTACACCTCC. Translating it yields CASSQDLGATPYGYTS.